The present T cell receptor (beta chain) was sequenced within a study of blood T cell repertoires in COVID-19. In the study overall: Nucleic acid was either cDNA or gDNA, and it came from T cells, B-cell-depleted T cells, or PBMCs.

This CDR3 is built from 15 residues. After removal of 6 bases from V and 3 bases from J, the junction contained 7 bases not matched to a gene. Germline V gene lookup returns CDR1 MGHDK and CDR2 SYGVNS. Clones were sequenced by immunoSEQ multiplex PCR, and TCRdb holds only the in-frame ones, with some missing. The sample has roughly 250,000 clones, about 80% seen once. Sequenced input: peripheral blood. This receptor was obtained from a man aged 45-60 years with active or convalescent COVID-19. The rearrangement links TRBV25-1 to TRBJ2-4; 8 positions agree with TRBD1. The CDR3 DNA sequence: TGTGCCAGCAGGGGGACGGGACAGGACAAAAACATTCAGTACTTC. This encodes CASRGTGQDKNIQYF.